Ten or more counts support the clone carrying this T cell receptor beta chain. Its antigen remains unknown. The entry originates in a study of glioma-infiltrating T cells. Study-level points and caveats: Patients with low tissue-blood divergence carried a signature set of shared blood CDR3 motifs.

Using RNA template, CDR3s of TCR alpha and beta were amplified with iRepertoire arm-PCR. TCRdb redid the calling of the multiplex PCR reads with MiXCR, one entry per CDR3 protein. Of a few hundred thousand distinct CDR3 sequences in the sample, 35% to 45% are singletons; the top ten hold 12%. From germline, CDR1 is MNHEY and CDR2 SVGAGI. The CDR3 spans 14 residues. The V and J ends lost 0 bases and 4 bases respectively, with 9 bases between them. The rearrangement joins TRBV6-5 to TRBJ1-2; D is uncertain. This receptor was taken from a human donor with low-grade glioma or glioblastoma, undergoing nonglioma brain surgery, or in good health (not recorded which). The sample consisted of glioma tissue, nonneoplastic brain tissue, or PBMCs (not recorded which). CDR3 amino acids: CASSYSMQPYGYTF. DNA of the CDR3: TGTGCCAGCAGTTACTCGATGCAGCCCTATGGCTACACCTTC.